This section outlines one T cell receptor (beta chain) sequence together with its context. From germline, CDR1 is SGHNT and CDR2 YENEEA. The CDR3 has 14 amino acids. Trimming cost V 3 bases and J 5 bases; bases outside gene matches: 6. This entry is derived from a study of technical replicates of blood from a few donors. TCRdb keeps only in-frame clones here, not all; method: immunoSEQ multiplex PCR. The sample contains 80,000 to 95,000 clones, 95% to 97% of which appear only once. This receptor was identified in a human donor in good health. The sample consisted of T cells isolated from PBMCs. The chain is built from TRBV11-3 and TRBJ2-7; TRBD1 matches at 8 bases. The CDR3 reads CASSFGRGLNEQYF. The CDR3 DNA reads TGTGCCAGCAGCTTCGGCAGGGGGCTAAACGAGCAGTACTTC.